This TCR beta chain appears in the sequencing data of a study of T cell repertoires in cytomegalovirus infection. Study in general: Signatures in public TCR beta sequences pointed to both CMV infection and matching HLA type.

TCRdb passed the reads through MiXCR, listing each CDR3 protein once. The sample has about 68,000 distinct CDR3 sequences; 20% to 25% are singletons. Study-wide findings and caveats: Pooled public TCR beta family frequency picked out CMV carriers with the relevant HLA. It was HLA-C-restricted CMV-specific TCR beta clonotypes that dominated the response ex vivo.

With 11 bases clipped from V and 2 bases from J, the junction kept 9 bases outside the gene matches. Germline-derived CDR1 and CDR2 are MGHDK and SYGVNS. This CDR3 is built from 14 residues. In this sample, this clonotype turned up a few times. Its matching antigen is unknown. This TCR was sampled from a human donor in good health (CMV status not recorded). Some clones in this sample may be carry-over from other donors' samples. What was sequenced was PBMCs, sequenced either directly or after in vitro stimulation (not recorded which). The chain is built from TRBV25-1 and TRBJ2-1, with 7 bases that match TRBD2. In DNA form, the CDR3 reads TGTGCCTCCCTGGCTAGCGGAGCCTACAATGAGCAGTTCTTC. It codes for CASLASGAYNEQFF.